Following are 14 T cell receptor beta chains from one sample sequenced in a study of cytomegalovirus exposure and HLA in healthy donors. It was with 60 Vbeta and 13 Jbeta primers that the PCR ran. Sequencing was performed with immunoSEQ multiplex PCR; in TCRdb, only in-frame clones are kept and a portion is missing. The sample consists of approximately 150,000 clones, 78% of them appearing once. Input material: PBMCs. The receptors shown here come from a woman under 30 in good health and CMV-seronegative.

The V gene is TRBV7-2, the J gene TRBJ1-5, with a weak D call TRBD1 (5 bases). This CDR3 spans 15 amino acids. The V end was cut by 3 bases, the J end by 4 bases, with 13 bases between. CDR1 SGHTA and CDR2 FQGNSA come from the germline V gene. Here the CDR3 DNA reads TGTGCCAGCAGCTTCCGGGGGGTTTTAAATCAGCCCCAGCATTTT. As protein: CASSFRGVLNQPQHF.

J is TRBJ1-5 and V is TRBV6-1, with 11 bases identical to TRBD1. The CDR3 runs 16 residues. Germline V CDR1 and CDR2: MNHNS, SASEGT. V lost 4 bases and J lost 8; bases outside the gene matches: 10. Here the CDR3 reads CASSVVGGTGGEPQHF. The CDR3 bases are TGTGCCAGCAGTGTCGTCGGCGGGACAGGGGGTGAGCCCCAGCATTTT.

V and J are TRBV27 and TRBJ2-1; TRBD2 matches at 7 bases. The J segment lost 8 bases and the V segment lost 2 bases, leaving 6 bases of the junction unmatched. The germline V gene encodes CDR1 MNHEY and CDR2 SMNVEV (reference sequence). CDR3 length: 14 amino acids. CDR3 in amino acids: CASSLGSGGHEQFF. CDR3 coding DNA: TGTGCCAGCAGTTTAGGCTCGGGAGGCCATGAGCAGTTCTTC.

The chain links TRBV7-2 to TRBJ2-1; the D gene is possibly TRBD2 (6 bases). Germline V CDR1 and CDR2: SGHTA, FQGNSA. The CDR3 length is 18 residues. V lost 5 bases and J 0 bases, leaving 20 bases between the germline ends. The CDR3, as DNA: TGTGCCAGCAGCCTGGTAATAGTCGGCGGGAACTCCTACAATGAGCAGTTCTTC. It is translated as CASSLVIVGGNSYNEQFF.

This sequence joins TRBV29-1 and TRBJ2-1; D may be TRBD1 (5 bases). Germline assignment: CDR1 SQVTM and CDR2 ANQGSEA. The CDR3 is 13 residues long. Trimming took 7 bases from V and 2 from J, leaving 12 bases between them. The CDR3 DNA sequence: TGCAGCGGCTCACAGGACACCTACAATGAGCAGTTCTTC. Encoded protein: CSGSQDTYNEQFF.

This clone showed up just once. The rearrangement joins TRBV9 to TRBJ1-3; D unresolved. CDR1 is SGDLS, CDR2 YYNGEE, per germline. This CDR3 has 15 residues. Trimming removed 2 bases at V and 0 bases at J, with 9 bases between. The CDR3 sequence: CASSVGVHSGNTIYF. Here the CDR3 DNA reads TGTGCCAGCAGCGTCGGGGTCCACTCTGGAAACACCATATATTTT.

The V call is TRBV7-9, the J call TRBJ1-1, with D perhaps TRBD1 (6 bases). The CDR3 loop spans 12 amino acids. Germline V CDR1 and CDR2: SEHNR, FQNEAQ (reference sequence). The V end lost 3 bases, the J end lost 10 bases, and 12 bases lay between the germline ends. CDR3 loop: CASSFQGRGAFF. The CDR3 DNA follows: TGTGCCAGCAGCTTCCAGGGGCGAGGAGCTTTCTTT.

The CDR3 DNA is TGTGCCAGCCGCGGGACTTACCGTTCCTACGAGCAGTACTTC. Residues: CASRGTYRSYEQYF. The V and J genes are TRBV27 and TRBJ2-7, with D tentatively TRBD2 (6 bases). Germline V gives CDR1 MNHEY, CDR2 SMNVEV (reference sequence). CDR3 length: 14 amino acids. V was trimmed by 8 bases and J by 1 base, leaving 15 bases between them.

The chain uses TRBV7-2 and TRBJ2-5, with D perhaps TRBD2 (6 bases). Germline V lookup: CDR1 SGHTA, CDR2 FQGNSA. Trimming shortened V by 5 bases and J by 1 base, and 14 bases separated the two germline ends. The CDR3 totals 15 residues. The CDR3 protein is CASSPRWGGQETQYF. The CDR3 nucleotides read TGTGCCAGCAGCCCCAGATGGGGAGGCCAAGAGACCCAGTACTTC.

J is TRBJ2-5 and V is TRBV5-1, with D tentatively TRBD2 (6 bases). Germline loops: CDR1 SGHRS, CDR2 YFSETQ. The ends were cut back, 2 bases at V and 3 bases at J, with 11 bases in the middle. CDR3 size: 14 residues. The CDR3 DNA reads TGCGCCAGCAGCTTACGGGAGATGGAAGAGACCCAGTACTTC. Its protein product is CASSLREMEETQYF.

The CDR3 protein is CASSPTSQDTEAFF. For the CDR3, the DNA is TGTGCCAGCTCACCGACCTCCCAGGACACTGAAGCTTTCTTT. V is TRBV18 and J is TRBJ1-1; D remains unclear. The CDR3 covers 14 residues. V was pared by 3 bases and J by 3 bases, with 11 bases between. Germline lookup yields CDR1 KGHSH and CDR2 LQKENI. The full variable domain, in which reference TRBV18 and TRBJ1-1 provide the parts outside the CDR3, is NAGVMQNPRHLVRRRGQEARLRCSPMKGHSHVYWYRQLPEEGLKFMVYLQKENIIDESGMPKERFSAEFPKEGPSILRIQQVVRGDSAAYFCASSPTSQDTEAFFGQGTRLTVV.

The chain combines TRBV5-1 with TRBJ2-5; 10 nucleotides match TRBD2. J lost 4 bases, V lost 4 bases, and 13 bases had no gene match. Germline lookup yields CDR1 SGHRS and CDR2 YFSETQ. The CDR3 length is 17 residues. For the CDR3, the DNA is TGCGCCAGCAGCCTTGGTGGAGTAGCGGGAGGAGGAGAGACCCAGTACTTC. Protein product: CASSLGGVAGGGETQYF. Filled out from reference TRBV5-1 and TRBJ2-5, the complete variable domain reads KAGVTQTPRYLIKTRGQQVTLSCSPISGHRSVSWYQQTPGQGLQFLFEYFSETQRNKGNFPGRFSGRQFSNSRSEMNVSTLELGDSALYLCASSLGGVAGGGETQYFGPGTRLLVL.

The chain links TRBV9 to TRBJ1-2, with D possibly TRBD1 on 5 matching bases. The CDR3 has 16 residues. V was shortened by 3 bases and J by 4 bases, with 19 bases between the two germline ends. CDR1 is SGDLS, CDR2 YYNGEE, per germline. CDR3 loop: CASSGGGPRDPYGYTF. The CDR3 nucleotides are TGTGCCAGCAGCGGGGGCGGCCCCAGGGATCCCTATGGCTACACCTTC.

This clone appeared once. The V and J genes are TRBV7-9 and TRBJ1-1; no firm D call. V was clipped by 5 bases and J by 3 bases, with 10 bases between them. CDR1 is SEHNR and CDR2 is FQNEAQ in the germline V gene (reference sequence). This CDR3 is built from 13 residues. The CDR3 region has the DNA TGTGCCAGCAGCCGTCCCCCCCACACTGAAGCTTTCTTT. Protein: CASSRPPHTEAFF. Variable domain in full (rest from reference TRBV7-9 and TRBJ1-1): DTGVSQNPRHKITKRGQNVTFRCDPISEHNRLYWYRQTLGQGPEFLTYFQNEAQLEKSRLLSDRFSAERPKGSFSTLEIQRTEQGDSAMYLCASSRPPHTEAFFGQGTRLTVV.